Sequencing of this T cell receptor beta chain was carried out in a study of OX40 agonist ivuxolimab in advanced cancers. Study as a whole: The group had a mean age of about 60 years, ranged from 23 to 79, and was around 86% male. Partial responses occurred in Three dose-escalation patients, one with hepatocellular carcinoma and two with cutaneous melanoma.

Assay: immunoSEQ multiplex PCR; the TCRdb copy retains only in-frame clones and omits some. In the table there are 39,000 or so clones, 92% of which are singletons. Blood got drawn at baseline, again on cycle 4 day 1, and then on cycle 7 day 1. The CDR3 length is 15 residues. The V segment lost 5 bases and the J segment 6 bases; nucleotides outside the gene matches: 6. Germline assignment: CDR1 MNHNS and CDR2 SASEGT. The V call is TRBV6-1, the J call TRBJ1-5, with 11 bases aligning to TRBD1. This sample comprised CD4+ or CD8+ T cells sorted from blood, obtained in a trial of the OX40 agonist ivuxolimab. This clonotype was sampled from an adult with an advanced solid tumor such as melanoma, head and neck, liver or kidney cancer. For the CDR3, the DNA is TGTGCCAGCAGTCGCGGACAGGGGGCGTTTCAGCCCCAGCATTTT. Translating gives CASSRGQGAFQPQHF.